The sequence of this TCR beta chain was determined in a study of OX40 agonist ivuxolimab in advanced cancers. Study in general: Those enrolled were approximately 78% male, with a mean age of around 60 years and ages from roughly 20 to 85. Partial responses occurred in Three dose-escalation patients, one with hepatocellular carcinoma and two with cutaneous melanoma.

This CDR3 has 14 residues. Germline lookup yields CDR1 MNHEY and CDR2 SMNVEV (reference sequence). Trimming removed 5 bases from V and 7 bases from J; junction bases left unmatched: 8. The protocol was immunoSEQ multiplex PCR, while the TCRdb copy is restricted to in-frame clones and leaves out a portion. The repertoire holds about 46,000 clones, roughly 90% seen once, with roughly 5% in the top ten. This chain joins TRBV27 and TRBJ1-5; 7 positions match TRBD1. This receptor was identified in an adult with an advanced solid tumor such as melanoma, head and neck, liver or kidney cancer. The sequencing used CD4+ or CD8+ T cells sorted from blood, collected in a trial of the OX40 agonist ivuxolimab. In nucleotides, the CDR3 is TGTGCCAGCAGTCAACAGGGGCCAGGACAGCCCCAGCATTTT. This gives the protein CASSQQGPGQPQHF.